Detailed here is one TCR beta chain. Trimming pared 5 bases from V and 11 bases from J, leaving 15 bases between. Per the germline V gene, CDR1 is SNHLY and CDR2 is FYNNEI. The length of the CDR3 is 12 residues. The data were taken from a study of control samples from healthy donors and cancer patients. Sequenced by immunoSEQ multiplex PCR; TCRdb stores in-frame clones only, minus some. Of 20,000 to 25,000 clones detected, roughly 91% appear once; the ten largest clones hold around 9%. Input material: PBMCs. This receptor was identified in a woman aged 55-70 years with head and neck cancer. The gene calls are TRBV2 and TRBJ1-1, with D perhaps TRBD1 (6 bases). CDR3 protein: CASSYRVEGAFF. In DNA, the CDR3 is TGTGCCAGCAGTTACAGGGTGGAGGGGGCTTTCTTT.